A selection of T cell receptor beta chains follows, all from one sample in a study of T cells and Merkel cell carcinoma outcomes. The method was immunoSEQ multiplex PCR; TCRdb's version includes in-frame clones alone and lacks a portion of them. The sample yields more than 7,500 clones, approximately 80% seen once. The sample was tumor tissue from Merkel cell carcinoma. The receptor set was obtained from a human donor with Merkel cell carcinoma. The CDR3 runs from the conserved cysteine through the conserved F or W. The D gene is left open where the match is weak. Clone size is given for some rows only: seen once, a few or many times, or a class if the clone is expanded.

clone size,J gene,CDR3 length,D gene,V gene,CDR3 DNA,CDR3 protein
.,TRBJ2-3,14,.,TRBV5-4,TGTGCCAGCAGCCCCAGACAGAGCACAGATACGCAGTATTTT,CASSPRQSTDTQYF
.,TRBJ2-5,16,TRBD1,TRBV5-6,TGTGCCACCTGGACAGGGGGACGGAGCCTCCGAGAGACCCAGTACTTC,CATWTGGRSLRETQYF
.,TRBJ1-1,13,.,TRBV18,TGTGCCAGCTCACAGCGAAAGGGGACTGAAGCTTTCTTT,CASSQRKGTEAFF
.,TRBJ2-1,17,.,TRBV29-1,TGCAGCGTTGAAGGGGGGTTTGGGGCCGTGGCCTACAATGAGCAGTTCTTC,CSVEGGFGAVAYNEQFF
.,TRBJ2-4,15,.,TRBV5-4,TGTGCCAGCAGCTCAATAACAGGGTCGGGATACATTCAGTACTTC,CASSSITGSGYIQYF
.,TRBJ1-2,14,.,TRBV28,TGTGCCAGCAGGGGCTTAGACAGTTATTATGGCTACACCTTC,CASRGLDSYYGYTF
.,TRBJ1-2,12,.,TRBV7-8,TGTGCCAGCAGTATGTTGGCCGCTGGCTACACCTTC,CASSMLAAGYTF
once,TRBJ2-3,15,.,TRBV5-1,TGCGCCAGCAGCGTCGGCCGGGGGAGCTCAGATACGCAGTATTTT,CASSVGRGSSDTQYF
.,TRBJ2-3,15,.,TRBV6-1,TGTGCCAGCAGTGTCTCCGGGACAAGGGCAGATACGCAGTATTTT,CASSVSGTRADTQYF
.,TRBJ2-1,15,TRBD2,TRBV5-1,TGCGCCAGCAAGGAATGGGTAGCGGGGACGGATGAGCAGTTCTTC,CASKEWVAGTDEQFF
few,TRBJ1-2,13,TRBD1,TRBV18,TGTGCCAGCTCACCAGGGACAGTCGGGGGCTACACCTTC,CASSPGTVGGYTF
.,TRBJ1-2,11,.,TRBV20-1,TGCAGTGCTAGACGGCAGGGGAGTTTAACCTTC,CSARRQGSLTF
.,TRBJ1-2,14,.,TRBV6-6,TGTGCCACCATCAGTTCGGGAGTGAACTATGGCTACACCTTC,CATISSGVNYGYTF
.,TRBJ2-3,14,.,TRBV18,TGTGCCAGCTCACCTTCCGGGACCACAGATACGCAGTATTTT,CASSPSGTTDTQYF
.,TRBJ2-6,14,.,TRBV7-2,TGTGCGTGCAACCCAATCTCTGGGGCCAACGTCCTGACTTTC,CACNPISGANVLTF
.,TRBJ2-7,12,.,TRBV2,TGTGCCAGCAATGGACAGTCATTAGAGCAGTACTTC,CASNGQSLEQYF
once,TRBJ2-4,11,.,TRBV20-1,TGCAGTGCAGAACGGGAAAACATTCAGTACTTC,CSAERENIQYF
.,TRBJ1-1,14,.,TRBV5-1,TGCGCCAGCAGCTTAAAGGGACAGAACACTGAAGCTTTCTTT,CASSLKGQNTEAFF
.,TRBJ2-7,12,.,TRBV29-1,TGCAGCGTTGGGAGGGAAGGTGGCGAGCAGTACTTC,CSVGREGGEQYF
.,TRBJ1-1,16,.,TRBV19,TGTGCCAGTAGTATAGATTGGGGGAGACAGGATCTCGGAGCTTTCTTT,CASSIDWGRQDLGAFF
once,TRBJ2-5,15,TRBD1,TRBV5-4,TGTGCCAGCAGCTCGTCCACAGGGGGCGCAGAGACCCAGTACTTC,CASSSSTGGAETQYF
.,TRBJ2-5,13,.,TRBV11-2,TGTGCCAGCAGCTTAGGGCACCAAGAGACCCAGTACTTC,CASSLGHQETQYF